The text below deals with one TCR beta chain. The sample comes from a study of graft-versus-host responses after intestinal transplantation. Turning to the study itself: Multivisceral, liver-intestinal, or isolated intestinal transplants were received by the recipients. Anti-thymocyte globulin served as induction for all recipients, who then took tacrolimus and steroids for approximately three years.

Looked up from germline, CDR1 is SGHNT and CDR2 is YYREEE (reference sequence). The germline V and J ends were trimmed by 0 bases and 10 bases, with 14 bases remaining between them. The CDR3 consists of 15 residues. Clones were read by immunoSEQ multiplex PCR, and TCRdb kept only the in-frame ones, dropping some. Altogether 8,000 to 11,000 clones are present, roughly 29% being singletons, with the ten largest covering less than 5.5%. The sequence was obtained from a human patient who was an organ donor for intestinal transplantation. Sequenced here: alloreactive CD4+ T cells from a mixed lymphocyte reaction culture, sampled before transplantation. Sample subset: CFSE-low proliferating T cells sorted from roughly six-day pre-transplant mixed lymphocyte reaction (GvH or HvG direction). The V call is TRBV5-4, the J call TRBJ1-6; possible D gene TRBD1, 5 bases. The chain's CDR3 is CASSLGTPGTSPLHF. The CDR3 bases are TGTGCCAGCAGCTTGGGGACTCCCGGGACGTCACCCCTCCACTTT.